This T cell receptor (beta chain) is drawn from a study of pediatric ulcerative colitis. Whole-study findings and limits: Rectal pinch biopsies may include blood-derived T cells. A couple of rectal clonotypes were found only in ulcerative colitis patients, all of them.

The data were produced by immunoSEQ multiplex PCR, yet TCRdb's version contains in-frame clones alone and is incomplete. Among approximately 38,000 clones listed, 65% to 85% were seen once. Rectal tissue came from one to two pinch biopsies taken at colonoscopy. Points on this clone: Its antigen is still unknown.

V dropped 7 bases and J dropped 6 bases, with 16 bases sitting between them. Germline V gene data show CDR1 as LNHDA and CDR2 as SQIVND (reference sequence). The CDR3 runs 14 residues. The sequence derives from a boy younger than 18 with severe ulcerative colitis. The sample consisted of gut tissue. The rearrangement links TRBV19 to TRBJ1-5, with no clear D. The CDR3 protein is CASKTQPTRQPQHF. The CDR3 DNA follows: TGTGCCAGTAAAACTCAACCTACGCGTCAGCCCCAGCATTTT.